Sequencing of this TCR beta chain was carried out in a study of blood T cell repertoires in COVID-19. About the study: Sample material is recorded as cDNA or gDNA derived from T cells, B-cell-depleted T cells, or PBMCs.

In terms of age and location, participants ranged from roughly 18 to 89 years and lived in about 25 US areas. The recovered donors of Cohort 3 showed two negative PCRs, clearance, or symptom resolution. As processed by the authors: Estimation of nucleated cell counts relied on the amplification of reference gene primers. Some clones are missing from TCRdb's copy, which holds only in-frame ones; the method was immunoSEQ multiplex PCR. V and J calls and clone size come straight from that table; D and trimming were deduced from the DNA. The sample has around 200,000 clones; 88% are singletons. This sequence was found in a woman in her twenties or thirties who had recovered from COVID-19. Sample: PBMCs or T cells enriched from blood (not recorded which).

The CDR3 loop is CASSFGQGGIETQYF. CDR3 nucleotides: TGTGCCAGCAGCTTCGGACAGGGAGGTATAGAGACCCAGTACTTC. V usage is TRBV7-9 and J usage is TRBJ2-5; 8 positions agree with TRBD1. Germline values: CDR1 SEHNR, CDR2 FQNEAQ (reference sequence). The CDR3 extends over 15 amino acids. V was pared by 3 bases and J by 4 bases, with 7 bases of the junction left unmatched.